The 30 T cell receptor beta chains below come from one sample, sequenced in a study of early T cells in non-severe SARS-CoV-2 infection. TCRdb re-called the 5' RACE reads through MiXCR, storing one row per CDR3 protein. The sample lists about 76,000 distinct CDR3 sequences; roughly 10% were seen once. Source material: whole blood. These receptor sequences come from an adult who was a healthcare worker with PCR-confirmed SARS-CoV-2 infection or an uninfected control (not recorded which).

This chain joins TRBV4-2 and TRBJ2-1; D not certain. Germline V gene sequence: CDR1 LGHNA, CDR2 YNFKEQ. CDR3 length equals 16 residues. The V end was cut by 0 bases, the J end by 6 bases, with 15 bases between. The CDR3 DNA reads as TGTGCCAGCAGCCAAGATTACCCACCCCGTCTCAATGAGCAGTTCTTC. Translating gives CASSQDYPPRLNEQFF.

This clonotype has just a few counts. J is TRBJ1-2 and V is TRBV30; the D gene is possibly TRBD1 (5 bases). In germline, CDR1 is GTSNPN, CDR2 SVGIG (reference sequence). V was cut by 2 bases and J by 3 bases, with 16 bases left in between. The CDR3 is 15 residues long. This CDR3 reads CAWSPSPQGHYGYTF. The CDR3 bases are TGTGCCTGGAGTCCTTCTCCCCAGGGTCACTATGGCTACACCTTC.

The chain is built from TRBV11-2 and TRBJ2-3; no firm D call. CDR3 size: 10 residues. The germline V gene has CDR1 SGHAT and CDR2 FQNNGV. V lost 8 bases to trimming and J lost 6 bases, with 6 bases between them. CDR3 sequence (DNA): TGTGCCAGCGCCCTGGATACGCAGTATTTT. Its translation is CASALDTQYF.

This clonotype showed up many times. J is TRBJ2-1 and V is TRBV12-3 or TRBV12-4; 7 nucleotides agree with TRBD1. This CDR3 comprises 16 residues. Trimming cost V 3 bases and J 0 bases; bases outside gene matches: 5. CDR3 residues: CASSFRQGVSYNEQFF. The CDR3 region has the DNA TGTGCCAGCAGTTTCCGACAGGGAGTCTCCTACAATGAGCAGTTCTTC.

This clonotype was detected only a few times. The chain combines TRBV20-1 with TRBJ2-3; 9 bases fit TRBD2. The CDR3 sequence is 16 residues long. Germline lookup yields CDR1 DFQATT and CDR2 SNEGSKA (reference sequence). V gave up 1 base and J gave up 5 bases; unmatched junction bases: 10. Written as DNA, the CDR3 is TGCAGTGCTAGAGTACTCCGCGGGGGGGCCATAGATACGCAGTATTTT. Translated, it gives CSARVLRGGAIDTQYF.

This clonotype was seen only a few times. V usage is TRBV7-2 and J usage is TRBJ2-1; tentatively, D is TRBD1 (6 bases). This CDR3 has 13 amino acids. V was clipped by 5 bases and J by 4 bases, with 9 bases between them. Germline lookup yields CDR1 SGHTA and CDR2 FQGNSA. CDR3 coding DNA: TGTGCCAGCAGCCCCAGGGGTTACAATGAGCAGTTCTTC. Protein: CASSPRGYNEQFF.

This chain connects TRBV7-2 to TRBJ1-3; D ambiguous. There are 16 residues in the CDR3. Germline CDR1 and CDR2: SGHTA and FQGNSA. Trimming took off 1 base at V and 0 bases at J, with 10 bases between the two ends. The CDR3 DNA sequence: TGTGCCAGCAGCTTAGAGGGCTTGCTCTCTGGAAACACCATATATTTT. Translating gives CASSLEGLLSGNTIYF.

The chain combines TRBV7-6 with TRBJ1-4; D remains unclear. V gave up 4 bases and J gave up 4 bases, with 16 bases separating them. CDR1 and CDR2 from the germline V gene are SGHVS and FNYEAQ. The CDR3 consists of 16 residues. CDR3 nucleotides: TGTGCCAGCAGCTCTTACAGCGGTCAGAATAATGAAAAACTGTTTTTT. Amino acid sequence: CASSSYSGQNNEKLFF.

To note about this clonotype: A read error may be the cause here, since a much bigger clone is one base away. In nucleotides, the CDR3 is TGTGCCAGCAGCCAAGGAGGAGACAGGGTAACCTCTTTC. Its translation: CASSQGGDRVTSF. The rearrangement links TRBV3-1 to TRBJ2-7; 7 nucleotides line up with TRBD1. Per the germline V gene, CDR1 is LGHDT and CDR2 is YNNKEL (reference sequence). This CDR3 has 13 amino acids.

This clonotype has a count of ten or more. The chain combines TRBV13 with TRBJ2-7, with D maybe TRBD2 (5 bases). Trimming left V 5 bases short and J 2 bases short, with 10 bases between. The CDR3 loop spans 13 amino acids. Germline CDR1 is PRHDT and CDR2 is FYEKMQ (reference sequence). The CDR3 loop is CASSPFGAYEQYF. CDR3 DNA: TGTGCCAGCAGCCCATTCGGGGCCTACGAGCAGTACTTC.

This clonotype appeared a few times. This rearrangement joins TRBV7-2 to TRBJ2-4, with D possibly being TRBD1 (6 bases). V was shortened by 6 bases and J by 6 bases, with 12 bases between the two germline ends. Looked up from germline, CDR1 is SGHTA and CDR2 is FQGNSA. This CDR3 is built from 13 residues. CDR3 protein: CASRPGVLNIQYF. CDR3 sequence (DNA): TGTGCCAGCAGGCCAGGGGTTTTAAACATTCAGTACTTC.

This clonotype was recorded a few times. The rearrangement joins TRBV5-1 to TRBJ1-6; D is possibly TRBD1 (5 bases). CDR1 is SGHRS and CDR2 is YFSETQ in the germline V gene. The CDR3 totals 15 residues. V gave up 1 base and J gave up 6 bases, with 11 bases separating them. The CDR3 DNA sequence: TGCGCCAGCAGCTTGACGGGGGGAATTAATTCACCCCTCCACTTT. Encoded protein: CASSLTGGINSPLHF. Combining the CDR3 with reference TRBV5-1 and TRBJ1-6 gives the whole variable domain KAGVTQTPRYLIKTRGQQVTLSCSPISGHRSVSWYQQTPGQGLQFLFEYFSETQRNKGNFPGRFSGRQFSNSRSEMNVSTLELGDSALYLCASSLTGGINSPLHFGNGTRLTVT.

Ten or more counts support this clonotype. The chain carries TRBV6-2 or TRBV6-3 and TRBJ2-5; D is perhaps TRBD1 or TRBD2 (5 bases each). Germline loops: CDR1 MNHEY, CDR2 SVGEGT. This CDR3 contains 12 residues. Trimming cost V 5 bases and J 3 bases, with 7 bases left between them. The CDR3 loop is CASSGTEETQYF. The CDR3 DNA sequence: TGTGCCAGCAGTGGGACGGAAGAGACCCAGTACTTC.

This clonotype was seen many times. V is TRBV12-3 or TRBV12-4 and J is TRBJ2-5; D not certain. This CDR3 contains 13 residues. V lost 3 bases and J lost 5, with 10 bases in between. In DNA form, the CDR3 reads TGTGCCAGCAGTTTTGGGTCCGCGGAGACCCAGTACTTC. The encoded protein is CASSFGSAETQYF.

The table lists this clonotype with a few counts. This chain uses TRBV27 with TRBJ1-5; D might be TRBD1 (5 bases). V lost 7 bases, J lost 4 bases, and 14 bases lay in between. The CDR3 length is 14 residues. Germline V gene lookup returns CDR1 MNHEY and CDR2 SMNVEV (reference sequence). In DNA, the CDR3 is TGTGCCAGCATGGGGGGGACGGGGAATCAGCCCCAGCATTTT. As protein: CASMGGTGNQPQHF.

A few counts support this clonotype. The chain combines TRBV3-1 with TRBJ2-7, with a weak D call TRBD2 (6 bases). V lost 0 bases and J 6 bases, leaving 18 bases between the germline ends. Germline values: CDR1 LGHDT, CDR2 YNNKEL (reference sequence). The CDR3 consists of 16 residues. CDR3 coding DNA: TGTGCCAGCAGCCAAGATCGGGGAGGTAGACGTGTCGAGCAGTACTTC. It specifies CASSQDRGGRRVEQYF.

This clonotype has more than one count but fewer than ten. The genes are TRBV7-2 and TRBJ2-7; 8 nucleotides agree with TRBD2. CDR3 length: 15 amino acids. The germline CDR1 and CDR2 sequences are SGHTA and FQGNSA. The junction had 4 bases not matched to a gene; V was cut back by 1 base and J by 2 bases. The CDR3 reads CASSLGRGDTYEQYF. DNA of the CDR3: TGTGCCAGCAGCTTAGGGCGGGGGGATACCTACGAGCAGTACTTC.

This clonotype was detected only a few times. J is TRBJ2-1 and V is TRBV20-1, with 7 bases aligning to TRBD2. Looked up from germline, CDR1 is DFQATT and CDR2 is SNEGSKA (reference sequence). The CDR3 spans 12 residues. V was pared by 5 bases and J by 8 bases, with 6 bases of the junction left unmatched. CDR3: CSAGSAGYEQFF. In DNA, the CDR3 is TGCAGTGCTGGGTCAGCGGGGTATGAGCAGTTCTTC.

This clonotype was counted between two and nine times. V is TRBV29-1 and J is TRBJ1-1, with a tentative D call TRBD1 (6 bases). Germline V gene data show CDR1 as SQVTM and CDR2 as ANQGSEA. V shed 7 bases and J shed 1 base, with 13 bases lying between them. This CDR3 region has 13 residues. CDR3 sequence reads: CSAARQANTEAFF. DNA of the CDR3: TGCAGCGCTGCTAGACAGGCGAACACTGAAGCTTTCTTT. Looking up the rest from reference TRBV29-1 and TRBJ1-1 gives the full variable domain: SAVISQKPSRDICQRGTSLTIQCQVDSQVTMMFWYRQQPGQSLTLIATANQGSEATYESGFVIDKFPISRPNLTFSTLTVSNMSPEDSSIYLCSAARQANTEAFFGQGTRLTVV.

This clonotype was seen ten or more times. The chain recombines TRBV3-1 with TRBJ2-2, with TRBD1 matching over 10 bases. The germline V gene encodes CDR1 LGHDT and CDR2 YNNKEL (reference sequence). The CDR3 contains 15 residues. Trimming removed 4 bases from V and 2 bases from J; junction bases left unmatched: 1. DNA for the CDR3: TGTGCCAGCAGCCGGACAGGGGGAAACACCGGGGAGCTGTTTTTT. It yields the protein CASSRTGGNTGELFF. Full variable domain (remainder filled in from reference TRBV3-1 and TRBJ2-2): DTAVSQTPKYLVTQMGNDKSIKCEQNLGHDTMYWYKQDSKKFLKIMFSYNNKELIINETVPNRFSPKSPDKAHLNLHINSLELGDSAVYFCASSRTGGNTGELFFGEGSRLTVL.

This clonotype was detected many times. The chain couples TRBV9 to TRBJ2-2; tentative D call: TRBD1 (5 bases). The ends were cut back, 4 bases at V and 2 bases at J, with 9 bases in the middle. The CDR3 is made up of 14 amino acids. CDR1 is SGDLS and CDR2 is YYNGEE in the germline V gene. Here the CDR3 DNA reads TGTGCCAGCAGCTTTCGGACAAACACCGGGGAGCTGTTTTTT. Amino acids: CASSFRTNTGELFF. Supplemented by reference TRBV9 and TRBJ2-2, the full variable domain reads DSGVTQTPKHLITATGQRVTLRCSPRSGDLSVYWYQQSLDQGLQFLIQYYNGEERAKGNILERFSAQQFPDLHSELNLSSLELGDSALYFCASSFRTNTGELFFGEGSRLTVL.

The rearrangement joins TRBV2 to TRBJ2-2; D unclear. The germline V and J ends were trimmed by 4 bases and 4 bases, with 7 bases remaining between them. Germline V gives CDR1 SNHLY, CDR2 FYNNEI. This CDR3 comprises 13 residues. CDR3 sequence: CASSALVTGELFF. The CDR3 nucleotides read TGTGCCAGCAGTGCCCTCGTCACCGGGGAGCTGTTTTTT. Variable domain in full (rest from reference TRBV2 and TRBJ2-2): EPEVTQTPSHQVTQMGQEVILRCVPISNHLYFYWYRQILGQKVEFLVSFYNNEISEKSEIFDDQFSVERPDGSNFTLKIRSTKLEDSAMYFCASSALVTGELFFGEGSRLTVL.

CDR3 sequence reads: CASSFTGSYGYTF. The CDR3 DNA reads as TGTGCCAGCAGTTTCACAGGGTCCTATGGCTACACCTTC. J is TRBJ1-2 and V is TRBV12-3 or TRBV12-4; TRBD1 might be the D (6 bases). The ends were cut back, 3 bases at V and 4 bases at J, with 9 bases in the middle. The CDR3 has 13 residues.

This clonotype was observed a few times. The CDR3 is CASSLWGSNTQYF. The CDR3 bases are TGTGCCAGCAGCTTATGGGGCTCAAATACGCAGTATTTT. J is TRBJ2-3 and V is TRBV7-2; tentative D call: TRBD1 (5 bases). This CDR3 contains 13 residues. In germline, CDR1 is SGHTA, CDR2 FQGNSA. The V and J ends lost 2 bases and 7 bases respectively, with 10 bases between them.

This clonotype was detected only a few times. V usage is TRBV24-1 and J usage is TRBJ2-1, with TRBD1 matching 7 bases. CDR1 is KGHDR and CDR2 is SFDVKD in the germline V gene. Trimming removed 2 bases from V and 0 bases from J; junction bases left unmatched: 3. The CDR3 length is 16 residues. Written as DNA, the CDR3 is TGTGCCACCAGTGATTCTTCAGGGGGCTCCTACAATGAGCAGTTCTTC. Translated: CATSDSSGGSYNEQFF.

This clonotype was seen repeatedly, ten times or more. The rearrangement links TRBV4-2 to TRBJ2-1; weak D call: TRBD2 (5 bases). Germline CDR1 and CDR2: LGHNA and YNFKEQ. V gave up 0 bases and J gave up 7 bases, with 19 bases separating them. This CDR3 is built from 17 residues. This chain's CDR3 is CASSQEGTGYARNEQFF. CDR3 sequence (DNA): TGTGCCAGCAGCCAAGAGGGAACGGGGTACGCTAGGAATGAGCAGTTCTTC.

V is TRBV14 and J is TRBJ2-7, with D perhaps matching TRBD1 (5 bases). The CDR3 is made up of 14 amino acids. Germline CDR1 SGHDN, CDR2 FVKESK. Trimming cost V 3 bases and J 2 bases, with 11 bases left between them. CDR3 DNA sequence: TGTGCCAGCAGCCATCTAGACAGCACCTACGAGCAGTACTTC. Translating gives CASSHLDSTYEQYF. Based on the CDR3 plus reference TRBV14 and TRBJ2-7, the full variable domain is EAGVTQFPSHSVIEKGQTVTLRCDPISGHDNLYWYRRVMGKEIKFLLHFVKESKQDESGMPNNRFLAERTGGTYSTLKVQPAELEDSGVYFCASSHLDSTYEQYFGPGTRLTVT.

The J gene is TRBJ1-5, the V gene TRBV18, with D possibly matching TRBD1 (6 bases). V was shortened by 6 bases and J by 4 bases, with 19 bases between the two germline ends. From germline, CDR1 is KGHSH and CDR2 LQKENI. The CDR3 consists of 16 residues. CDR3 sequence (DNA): TGTGCCAGCTCTCGGCAGACCAGGGGATATAATCAGCCCCAGCATTTT. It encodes CASSRQTRGYNQPQHF.

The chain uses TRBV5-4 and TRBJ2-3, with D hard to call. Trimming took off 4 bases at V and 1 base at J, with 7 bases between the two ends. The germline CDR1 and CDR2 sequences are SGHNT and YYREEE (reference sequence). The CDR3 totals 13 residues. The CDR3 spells CASSEDGTDTQYF. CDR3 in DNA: TGTGCCAGCAGCGAGGACGGCACAGATACGCAGTATTTT.

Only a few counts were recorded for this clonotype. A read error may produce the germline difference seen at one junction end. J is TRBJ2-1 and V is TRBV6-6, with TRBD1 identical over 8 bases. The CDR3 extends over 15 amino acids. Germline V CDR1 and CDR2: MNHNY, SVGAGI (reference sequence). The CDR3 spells CASSYPTGANNGQFF. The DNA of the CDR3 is TGTGCCAGCAGTTACCCGACAGGGGCCAACAATGGGCAGTTCTTC.